The clone carrying this TCR beta chain was picked up one time. Its specificity is unknown. Sequencing used immunoSEQ multiplex PCR; TCRdb keeps in-frame clones, though not all of them. The repertoire holds 75,000 to 100,000 clones, with about 79% as singletons. CDR1 is SQVTM, CDR2 ANQGSEA, per germline. The CDR3 length is 13 residues. The germline V and J ends were trimmed by 5 bases and 3 bases, with 14 bases remaining between them. The data were taken from a study of glioma-infiltrating T cells after dendritic cell vaccination. Study overall: Dendritic cell vaccination trial patients had either newly diagnosed or recurrent glioblastoma. Between the early 2000s and the early 2010s, patients got autologous tumor lysate-pulsed dendritic cell vaccines.

Regarding the study as a whole: No direct clonality-survival link was found; a diverse polyclonal response may matter.

Isocitrate dehydrogenase mutation was absent in all glioblastoma patients. This specimen was blood, taken before dendritic cell vaccination. J is TRBJ2-7 and V is TRBV29-1, with TRBD1 as a possible D gene (6 bases). This receptor was taken from a human donor with glioblastoma. The CDR3 DNA sequence: TGCAGCGTTCACAGGGTCGGGTTCTACGAGCAGTACTTC. Amino acids: CSVHRVGFYEQYF.